A selection of T cell receptor beta chains follows, all from one sample in a study of T cells after yellow fever vaccination. TCRdb redid the calling of the 5' RACE reads with MiXCR, one entry per CDR3 protein. The data hold 100,000 to 150,000 distinct CDR3 sequences, with over 8% observed a single time. The material sequenced was CD8+ T cells sorted from PBMCs, taken on the day of the yellow fever booster vaccination. The source of these receptors is a man aged 18 to 30 who received the YFV17D yellow fever vaccine. CDR3s include the opening cysteine and the closing phenylalanine or tryptophan. The D gene is left open where the match is weak. Expanded clones get a size class; other rows say once, few or many, or leave the size out.

J gene	D gene	CDR3 length	V gene	clone size	CDR3 protein	CDR3 DNA
TRBJ2-2	.	14	TRBV4-1	.	CASSQVGGTGELFF	TGCGCCAGCAGCCAAGTAGGGGGTACCGGGGAGCTGTTTTTT
TRBJ2-3	.	14	TRBV7-9	.	CASGRVVHTDTQYF	TGTGCCAGCGGCCGCGTGGTTCACACAGATACGCAGTATTTT
TRBJ2-7	.	17	TRBV6-5	.	CASSYSRSQSLSYEQYF	TGTGCCAGCAGTTACTCGAGATCCCAGTCTCTATCCTACGAGCAGTACTTC
TRBJ2-1	.	11	TRBV19	.	CASSIGPSQFF	TGTGCCAGTAGTATTGGGCCATCGCAGTTCTTC
TRBJ2-5	.	14	TRBV27	few	CASSPRPLGGTQYF	TGTGCCAGCAGTCCCCGACCCCTTGGGGGGACCCAGTACTTC
TRBJ2-1	TRBD2	12	TRBV7-9	many	CARGAGNNEQFF	TGTGCCCGAGGAGCGGGAAATAATGAGCAGTTCTTC
TRBJ1-2	TRBD1	17	TRBV4-1	many	CASSRIAVPGQVHGYTF	TGCGCCAGCAGCCGAATAGCAGTTCCGGGACAGGTCCATGGCTACACCTTC
TRBJ2-1	.	15	TRBV4-3	.	CASSQDPGAYNEQFF	TGCGCCAGCAGCCAAGACCCGGGGGCTTACAATGAGCAGTTCTTC
TRBJ1-4	.	14	TRBV6-6	.	CASSPQGLWEKLFF	TGTGCCAGCAGTCCACAGGGTTTGTGGGAAAAACTGTTTTTT
TRBJ1-2	TRBD1	17	TRBV9	.	CASSVTKGQGDSYGYTF	TGTGCCAGCAGCGTGACGAAGGGACAGGGGGACTCATATGGCTACACCTTC
TRBJ2-7	.	15	TRBV11-2	many	CASSFSPTGGYEQYF	TGTGCCAGCAGCTTCTCCCCGACAGGTGGTTACGAGCAGTACTTC
TRBJ1-1	TRBD1	14	TRBV20-1	.	CSANSLGGGTEAFF	TGCAGTGCGAACTCCCTAGGGGGCGGCACTGAAGCTTTCTTT
TRBJ2-3	.	14	TRBV20-1	few	CSARVAKGADTQYF	TGCAGTGCTAGAGTGGCTAAGGGCGCAGATACGCAGTATTTT
TRBJ2-1	.	13	TRBV20-1	few	CSASLGASSEQFF	TGCAGTGCTAGTTTAGGGGCCAGTAGTGAGCAGTTCTTC
TRBJ2-7	.	13	TRBV10-3	.	CAIRPGPTYEQYF	TGTGCCATCAGACCGGGCCCGACCTACGAGCAGTACTTC
TRBJ2-7	.	15	TRBV9	few	CASSPRGVRDDEQYF	TGTGCCAGCAGCCCCCGCGGCGTCCGGGATGACGAGCAGTACTTC
TRBJ1-2	.	15	TRBV4-3	few	CASSQDRAGDYGYTF	TGCGCCAGCAGCCAAGATCGCGCGGGGGACTATGGCTACACCTTC
TRBJ1-2	.	11	TRBV29-1	few	CSVALTGGYTF	TGCAGCGTTGCATTGACCGGCGGCTACACCTTC
TRBJ1-1	.	13	TRBV29-1	many	CSVEQGLNTEAFF	TGCAGCGTTGAACAGGGACTGAACACTGAAGCTTTCTTT
TRBJ2-3	.	13	TRBV4-3	many	CASSQGLWNTQYF	TGCGCCAGCAGCCAAGGACTTTGGAATACGCAGTATTTT
TRBJ1-5	.	15	TRBV6-1	.	CASRLSGGFNQPQHF	TGTGCCAGCAGGCTCTCCGGGGGTTTCAATCAGCCCCAGCATTTT
TRBJ2-7	.	15	TRBV3-1	few	CASSQETVGREEQYF	TGTGCCAGCAGCCAAGAAACAGTCGGACGAGAAGAGCAGTACTTC
TRBJ1-2	.	15	TRBV29-1	few	CSVEDPRLTNYGYTF	TGCAGCGTTGAAGATCCCCGACTGACTAACTATGGCTACACCTTC
TRBJ1-1	.	13	TRBV29-1	many	CSGRSGDNTEAFF	TGCAGCGGCCGCTCCGGCGATAACACTGAAGCTTTCTTT
TRBJ1-5	.	14	TRBV12-3/TRBV12-4	few	CASSLYRVGQPQHF	TGTGCCAGCAGCTTGTACAGGGTCGGTCAGCCCCAGCATTTT
TRBJ2-7	.	13	TRBV6-6	.	CASSSTRSYEQYF	TGTGCCAGCAGTTCCACACGTTCCTACGAGCAGTACTTC
TRBJ1-5	TRBD1	17	TRBV11-2	few	CASSSYTGGVDNQPQHF	TGTGCCAGCAGCTCCTACACAGGGGGCGTAGACAATCAGCCCCAGCATTTT
TRBJ2-2	.	16	TRBV4-1	many	CASSQEAGEDTGELFF	TGCGCCAGCAGCCAAGAAGCAGGGGAGGACACCGGGGAGCTGTTTTTT
TRBJ2-1	.	15	TRBV7-9	.	CASSTQGFALGEQFF	TGTGCCAGCAGCACCCAGGGTTTTGCTTTGGGTGAGCAGTTCTTC
TRBJ2-3	TRBD2	16	TRBV9	.	CASSVRRGGFTDTQYF	TGTGCCAGCAGCGTAAGGCGGGGGGGATTCACAGATACGCAGTATTTT
TRBJ2-5	.	15	TRBV6-5	.	CASQLLGRGRETQYF	TGTGCCAGTCAGTTACTGGGCAGAGGGAGAGAGACCCAGTACTTC
TRBJ1-4	.	13	TRBV5-1	.	CASSVIGAEKLFF	TGCGCCAGCAGCGTAATAGGGGCTGAAAAACTGTTTTTT
TRBJ2-3	.	15	TRBV7-3	few	CASSPGRGLGDTQYF	TGTGCCAGCTCCCCCGGTCGAGGGCTGGGAGATACGCAGTATTTT
TRBJ2-1	TRBD2	15	TRBV5-1	few	CASSNRGGYIDEQFF	TGCGCCAGCAGCAACCGGGGGGGCTATATTGATGAGCAGTTCTTC
TRBJ2-5	.	11	TRBV6-2/TRBV6-3	.	CASSYRQTQYF	TGTGCCAGCAGTTACCGGCAGACCCAGTACTTC
TRBJ2-7	.	16	TRBV7-2	many	CASSLGPRGTIYEQYF	TGTGCCAGCAGCTTAGGACCCCGGGGGACGATCTACGAGCAGTACTTC
TRBJ1-5	.	12	TRBV12-3/TRBV12-4	many	CASSTGHQPQHF	TGTGCCAGCAGCACTGGGCATCAGCCCCAGCATTTT
TRBJ2-3	.	13	TRBV6-2/TRBV6-3	.	CASKEGNTDTQYF	TGTGCCAGCAAGGAGGGAAACACAGATACGCAGTATTTT
TRBJ2-7	.	13	TRBV12-5	many	CASGLEGFNEQYF	TGTGCTAGTGGTTTGGAGGGGTTCAACGAGCAGTACTTC
TRBJ1-2	.	14	TRBV23-1	.	CASSPGTANYGYTF	TGCGCCAGCAGCCCAGGGACCGCTAACTATGGCTACACCTTC
TRBJ2-4	.	12	TRBV12-3/TRBV12-4	many	CASSPTGNIQYF	TGTGCCAGCAGTCCCACAGGGAACATTCAGTACTTC
TRBJ1-2	TRBD1	12	TRBV10-3	many	CAIRDSGGGYTF	TGTGCCATCAGAGACTCAGGGGGTGGCTACACCTTC
TRBJ1-2	.	13	TRBV29-1	.	CSVEDPGEPGYTF	TGCAGCGTTGAAGACCCAGGGGAACCTGGCTACACCTTC
TRBJ2-3	TRBD2	18	TRBV7-2	.	CASSLVPLLAGGPDTQYF	TGTGCCAGCAGCTTAGTCCCCCTACTAGCGGGGGGGCCAGATACGCAGTATTTT
TRBJ1-6	.	15	TRBV12-3/TRBV12-4	.	CASSLTQGVDSPLHF	TGTGCCAGCAGTTTAACACAGGGAGTAGATTCACCCCTCCACTTT
TRBJ1-3	TRBD1	14	TRBV3-1	few	CASSPGQGGNTIYF	TGTGCCAGCAGCCCGGGACAGGGTGGAAACACCATATATTTT
TRBJ2-7	TRBD1	15	TRBV27	.	CATYPSFGTVYEQYF	TGTGCCACCTACCCTTCCTTCGGGACAGTATACGAGCAGTACTTC
TRBJ2-3	.	14	TRBV4-1	few	CASSLVQGSRTQYF	TGCGCCAGCAGCCTAGTACAGGGCTCACGCACGCAGTATTTT